This record looks at one T cell receptor beta chain sequence and its context. The antigen is undetermined. The source of the sample is a study of cytomegalovirus exposure and HLA in healthy donors. Study-level information: The study's early data release held roughly 91 million unique TCRs from HLA-typed donors. Findings and caveats of the study: A later analysis found most CMV-associated TCR beta chains apparently HLA-restricted.

This CDR3 is 16 amino acids long. J lost 4 bases, V lost 2 bases, and 8 bases had no gene match. Germline V gene data show CDR1 as MDHEN and CDR2 as SYDVKM. The study ran its PCR with 60 Vbeta and 13 Jbeta primers. Per the study methods: Later, roughly 80 million unique TCR beta chains were counted in an analysis, and 8.5 million to 13 million of them were shared. Some clones are missing from TCRdb's copy, which holds only in-frame ones; the method was immunoSEQ multiplex PCR. From that table come the V and J calls and clone size; the DNA was used to work out D and trimming. Here the sample spans under 200,000 clones, over 75% being singletons.

The origin of this receptor is a woman aged 50 to 65 in good health and CMV-seronegative. The sample taken for sequencing was PBMCs. The chain couples TRBV28 to TRBJ2-7; 10 nucleotides agree with TRBD1. The CDR3 region is CASSLQTGGAGYEQYF. In nucleotides, the CDR3 is TGTGCCAGCAGTTTACAGACAGGGGGCGCGGGGTACGAGCAGTACTTC.